The present T cell receptor beta chain was sequenced within a study of CD8 T cell repertoires and HIV-1 epitope variants. CDR3 size: 14 residues. Trimming removed 6 bases from V and 2 bases from J; junction bases left unmatched: 5. Germline V gene data show CDR1 as MNHNY and CDR2 as SVGAGI (reference sequence). Method: immunoSEQ multiplex PCR; TCRdb's copy keeps in-frame clones and lacks some. Of more than 85,000 clones listed, 74% are singletons. The chain carries TRBV6-6 and TRBJ2-7; 9 bases agree with TRBD2. The receptor was derived from a male donor with HIV. The sample was uncultured baseline CD8+ T cells from peripheral blood mononuclear cells (PBMCs). CDR3 region: CASRLAGETYEQYF. The CDR3 DNA is TGTGCCAGCAGATTAGCGGGAGAGACCTACGAGCAGTACTTC.